The sequence of this T cell receptor (beta chain) was determined in a study of T cell changes during pregnancy in multiple sclerosis. This CDR3 comprises 16 residues. The germline V gene has CDR1 MGHRA and CDR2 YSYEKL. This table comes from immunoSEQ multiplex PCR, and its TCRdb copy is limited to in-frame clones, with some not included. The repertoire has fewer than 110,000 clones, less than 95% of them found once; the top ten carry around 0.8%. V is TRBV4-1 and J is TRBJ2-5; 9 bases are a match to TRBD1. The DNA end is more similar to TRBJ2-7, so the J call may be wrong. This clonotype originated in a female donor in good health, enrolled as a control in a pregnancy study. Material: peripheral blood, obtained in the third trimester of pregnancy. In nucleotides, the CDR3 is TGCGCCAGCAGCACCCTCTCCGGGACAGGGCCCGGCGAGCAGTACTTC. It codes for CASSTLSGTGPGEQYF.